This TCR beta chain emerged from a study of blood T cell repertoires in COVID-19. Study summary: Researchers got acute and convalescent COVID-19 samples from the United States, Italy and Spain. T cells, B-cell-depleted T cells, or PBMCs supplied cDNA or gDNA.

In the original analysis: Reference gene primer amplification yielded estimated nucleated cell counts. TCRdb keeps only in-frame clones here, not all; method: immunoSEQ multiplex PCR. For V, J and clone size, that table is used; D and trimming come from the DNA. Here the sample spans over 25,000 clones, approximately 90% being singletons. This TCR derives from a man aged 45 to 65 with active COVID-19. Material: peripheral blood.

The CDR3 region has the DNA TGTGCCAGCAGCCCCGACAGGATGTTTCACGAGCAGTACTTC. Translation gives CASSPDRMFHEQYF. J is TRBJ2-7 and V is TRBV11-3; a weak D match, TRBD1 (6 bases). CDR1 and CDR2 (germline): SGHNT, YENEEA. V shed 5 bases and J shed 5 bases, with 16 bases lying between them. The CDR3 is 14 residues long. Drawing the rest from reference TRBV11-3 and TRBJ2-7, the complete variable domain is EAGVVQSPRYKIIEKKQPVAFWCNPISGHNTLYWYLQNLGQGPELLIRYENEEAVDDSQLPKDRFSAERLKGVDSTLKIQPAELGDSAVYLCASSPDRMFHEQYFGPGTRLTVT.